The 6 T cell receptor beta chains in this list originate from one sample, sequenced in a study of blood T cell repertoires in COVID-19. Data came from immunoSEQ multiplex PCR; TCRdb stores just in-frame clones and leaves some out. The sample has 280,000 or so clones, 85% seen once. The sequenced sample was PBMCs or T cells enriched from blood (not recorded which). These receptors were obtained from a woman aged 45-65 years who had recovered from COVID-19.

This chain links TRBV2 with TRBJ2-3; unclear D gene. There are 12 residues in the CDR3. Trimming shortened V by 9 bases and J by 4 bases, and 11 bases separated the two germline ends. Germline V CDR1 and CDR2: SNHLY, FYNNEI. The CDR3 DNA is TGTGCCAGTAAGGAGTGGGCAGATACGCAGTATTTT. Translating it yields CASKEWADTQYF.

V is TRBV5-5 and J is TRBJ2-7; TRBD1 might be the D (6 bases). This CDR3 region has 14 residues. CDR1 and CDR2 from the germline V gene are SGHKS and YYEKEE (reference sequence). V was trimmed by 7 bases and J by 3 bases, leaving 17 bases between them. For the CDR3, the DNA is TGTGCCAGCGGCCTGATGATACAGGGCTACGAGCAGTACTTC. Translating it yields CASGLMIQGYEQYF.

This rearrangement joins TRBV30 to TRBJ1-2; TRBD1 is a possible D gene (5 bases). Germline V gives CDR1 GTSNPN, CDR2 SVGIG (reference sequence). Trimming took 0 bases from V and 6 from J, leaving 14 bases between them. The CDR3 has 14 residues. CDR3 nucleotides: TGTGCCTGGAGTGTGGGGCGGACCTATAATGGCTACACCTTC. Translating it yields CAWSVGRTYNGYTF.

J is TRBJ1-6 and V is TRBV15, with 8 bases identical to TRBD1. The junction had 4 bases not matched to a gene; V was cut back by 4 bases and J by 8 bases. This CDR3 contains 14 residues. Per the germline V gene, CDR1 is LNHNV and CDR2 is YYDKDF (reference sequence). This chain's CDR3 is CATSTDRGYSPLHF. As DNA, the CDR3 is TGTGCCACCAGCACAGACAGGGGTTATTCACCCCTCCACTTT.

V is TRBV6-5 and J is TRBJ1-3, with a weak D call TRBD1 (5 bases). V gave up 0 bases and J gave up 3 bases, with 9 bases separating them. Germline V gene sequence: CDR1 MNHEY, CDR2 SVGAGI. The CDR3 consists of 15 residues. The CDR3 loop reads CASSYSPDSGNTIYF. In DNA form, the CDR3 reads TGTGCCAGCAGTTACTCGCCCGACAGTGGAAACACCATATATTTT.

This chain links TRBV30 with TRBJ2-3, with TRBD2 matching over 7 bases. J gave up 0 bases and V 2 bases, and 20 bases lay outside the gene matches. Germline assignment: CDR1 GTSNPN and CDR2 SVGIG (reference sequence). The CDR3 is made up of 20 amino acids. The CDR3: CAWSSHIGSGDGASTDTQYF. As DNA, the CDR3 is TGTGCCTGGAGTTCCCATATTGGGAGCGGGGATGGGGCTAGCACAGATACGCAGTATTTT.